Shown below are 9 T cell receptor beta chains from a single sample sequenced in a study of vaccination effects on CD4 cells after COVID-19. Assay: immunoSEQ multiplex PCR; the TCRdb copy retains only in-frame clones and omits some. The sample lists under 70,000 clones, around two thirds occurring once. These TCRs' antigens remain unknown. Investigators separated out CD4+ T cells once around 9 days of culture had passed. All study participants received two doses of BNT162b2 or mRNA-1273 vaccine. Sequencing used CD4+ T cells from PBMCs cultured without peptide, obtained after COVID-19 vaccination. All receptors come from a human donor who received a COVID-19 vaccine.

V gene TRBV9 combines with J gene TRBJ1-1; D unresolved. V was trimmed by 0 bases and J by 1 base, leaving 4 bases between them. Germline V gene lookup returns CDR1 SGDLS and CDR2 YYNGEE. The CDR3 contains 13 residues. The CDR3 coding sequence is TGTGCCAGCAGCGTAGGAGCGAACACTGAAGCTTTCTTT. Protein product: CASSVGANTEAFF.

This clone has only a few counts. The rearrangement joins TRBV30 to TRBJ1-2, with D possibly being TRBD1 (5 bases). Trimming cost V 2 bases and J 7 bases, with 14 bases left between them. CDR3 length: 13 residues. CDR1 is GTSNPN, CDR2 SVGIG, per germline (reference sequence). CDR3 nucleotide sequence: TGTGCCTGGAGTTTCGAGACGGGGGGTGGCTACACCTTC. It is translated as CAWSFETGGGYTF.

The J gene is TRBJ2-5, the V gene TRBV3-1 (or the pseudogene TRBV3-2); no reliable D call. V gave up 0 bases and J gave up 4 bases, with 12 bases separating them. The CDR3 length is 15 residues. The germline gives CDR1 LGHDT, CDR2 YNNKEL (reference sequence). The CDR3 loop is CASSQDLRYPETQYF. The CDR3 DNA reads TGTGCCAGCAGCCAAGATTTACGCTACCCAGAGACCCAGTACTTC.

The chain joins TRBV6-6 to TRBJ1-1; D is uncertain. The V end lost 0 bases, the J end lost 0 bases, and 11 bases lay between the germline ends. This CDR3 is 16 amino acids long. Germline V gene lookup returns CDR1 MNHNY and CDR2 SVGAGI (reference sequence). The CDR3 coding sequence is TGTGCCAGCAGTTACTCGAGGATTCAGCTGAACACTGAAGCTTTCTTT. The encoded protein is CASSYSRIQLNTEAFF.

This clone is a singleton in its sample. The V gene is TRBV5-5, the J gene TRBJ1-2, with D maybe TRBD1 (5 bases). The CDR3 is 15 residues long. Per germline, CDR1 SGHKS and CDR2 YYEKEE (reference sequence). V was cut by 0 bases and J by 3 bases, with 12 bases left in between. As DNA, the CDR3 is TGTGCCAGCAGCTTGGGGGGGGGAGCTTACTATGGCTACACCTTC. Encoded protein: CASSLGGGAYYGYTF.

V usage is TRBV5-1 and J usage is TRBJ2-5, with 8 positions matching TRBD2. This CDR3 is built from 14 residues. CDR1 SGHRS and CDR2 YFSETQ come from the germline V gene. Trimming took 4 bases from V and 5 from J; bases not matched to a gene: 7. CDR3 in amino acids: CASSGGTSGETQYF. The CDR3 coding sequence is TGCGCCAGCAGCGGGGGTACTAGCGGCGAGACCCAGTACTTC.

The chain recombines TRBV9 with TRBJ1-2; D is ambiguous. V was trimmed by 0 bases and J by 4 bases, leaving 10 bases between them. CDR1 and CDR2 from the germline V gene are SGDLS and YYNGEE. CDR3 length: 14 residues. The CDR3 region is CASSVGMALYGYTF. The CDR3 region has the DNA TGTGCCAGCAGCGTAGGGATGGCCCTCTATGGCTACACCTTC.

J is TRBJ1-2 and V is TRBV7-9; 9 nucleotides match TRBD1. Germline-derived CDR1 and CDR2 are SEHNR and FQNEAQ (reference sequence). The V segment lost 5 bases and the J segment 8 bases; nucleotides outside the gene matches: 6. This CDR3 is built from 13 residues. The CDR3 bases are TGTGCCAGCAGCCCCTGGACAGGGGAAGGCTACACCTTC. Translated: CASSPWTGEGYTF.

The genes are TRBV15 and TRBJ1-2; no clear D. In germline, CDR1 is LNHNV, CDR2 YYDKDF (reference sequence). Trimming took off 1 base at V and 5 bases at J, with 14 bases between the two ends. The CDR3 has 15 amino acids. The CDR3 sequence is CATSRVVSDSYGYTF. In nucleotides, the CDR3 is TGTGCCACCAGCAGAGTAGTTTCGGACTCTTATGGCTACACCTTC.